Sequencing of this T cell receptor beta chain was carried out in a study of blood T cell repertoires in COVID-19. This CDR3 spans 17 amino acids. J lost 4 bases, V lost 4 bases, and 12 bases had no gene match. Germline values: CDR1 MDHEN, CDR2 SYDVKM. Profiling relied on immunoSEQ multiplex PCR, and the TCRdb table lists in-frame clones only, not all of them. The data contain 150,000 to 200,000 clones, about nine tenths of them singletons. This TCR came from a man aged 25-45 years with COVID-19, enrolled during active disease. The J gene is TRBJ1-2, the V gene TRBV28, with 10 bases identical to TRBD1. The sequencing sample was made of peripheral blood. DNA of the CDR3: TGTGCCAGCAGTTCGGCTCGACAGGGGGCGCTGGCCTATGGCTACACCTTC. As protein: CASSSARQGALAYGYTF.